This T cell receptor beta chain was sequenced during a study of regulatory T cells in long-lasting Graves disease. This CDR3 is built from 17 residues. Germline values: CDR1 SGHTA, CDR2 FQGNSA. V was clipped by 1 base and J by 4 bases, with 17 bases between them. Time point defined: persistent/refractory GD, antithyroid drugs over 5 years with positive TRAb. Scientists built the TCR library using RNA that was extracted from PBMCs. According to the study, TCR beta libraries were built with iRepertoire HTBI primers and CDR3-region Arm-PCR. TCRdb re-analysed the multiplex PCR reads in MiXCR, keeping a single row per CDR3 protein. The sample has a few hundred thousand distinct CDR3 sequences, around 23% seen once.

This sequence joins TRBV7-2 and TRBJ2-1; D is perhaps TRBD2 (7 bases). This sequence was found in a female donor with Graves disease. Material: peripheral blood mononuclear cells (PBMCs), obtained when the disease was refractory, from a patient treated with antithyroid drugs. In DNA, the CDR3 is TGTGCCAGCAGCTTAGAGGGGGGCGGGAGCCTTTACAATGAGCAGTTCTTC. Residues: CASSLEGGGSLYNEQFF.